This T cell receptor (beta chain) stems from a study of blood T cell repertoires in COVID-19. Study information: T cells, B-cell-depleted T cells, or PBMCs supplied cDNA or gDNA.

Participants had their cohort set by participant-reported clinical history. TCRdb's table, derived via immunoSEQ multiplex PCR, lists solely in-frame clones and lacks some. The data contain fewer than 200,000 clones, 88% of them seen just once; the ten biggest clones take up approximately 9%. The count of this clone is one. The sample was PBMCs or T cells enriched from blood (not recorded which). The source of this sequence is a woman between 18 and 29 years old who had recovered from COVID-19.

In DNA form, the CDR3 reads TGTGCCAGCAGTGAACTAGGGCTAAAACGACAGGCTATCGGGACCGGGGAGCTGTTTTTT. It translates to CASSELGLKRQAIGTGELFF. This chain connects TRBV6-4 to TRBJ2-2, with a weak D call TRBD1 (6 bases). The V end was cut by 3 bases, the J end by 5 bases, with 28 bases between. The CDR3 is made up of 20 amino acids. Germline lookup yields CDR1 MRHNA and CDR2 SNTAGT.